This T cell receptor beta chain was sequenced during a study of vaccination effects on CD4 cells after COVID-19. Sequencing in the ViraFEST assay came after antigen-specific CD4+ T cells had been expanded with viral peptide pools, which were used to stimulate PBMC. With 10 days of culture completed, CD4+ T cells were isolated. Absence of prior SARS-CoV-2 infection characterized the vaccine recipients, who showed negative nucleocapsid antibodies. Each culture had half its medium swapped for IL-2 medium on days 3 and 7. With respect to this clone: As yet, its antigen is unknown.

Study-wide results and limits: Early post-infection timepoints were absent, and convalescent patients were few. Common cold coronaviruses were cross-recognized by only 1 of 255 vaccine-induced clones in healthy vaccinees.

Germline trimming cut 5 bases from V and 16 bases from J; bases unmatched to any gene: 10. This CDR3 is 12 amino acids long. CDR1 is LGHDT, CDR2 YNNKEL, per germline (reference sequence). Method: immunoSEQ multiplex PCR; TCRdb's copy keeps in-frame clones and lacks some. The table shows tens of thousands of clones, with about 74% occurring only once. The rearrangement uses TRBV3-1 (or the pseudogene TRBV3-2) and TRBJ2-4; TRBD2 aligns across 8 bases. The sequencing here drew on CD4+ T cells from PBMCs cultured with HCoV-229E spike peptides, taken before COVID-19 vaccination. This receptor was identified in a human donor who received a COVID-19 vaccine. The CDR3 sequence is CASSSSGAPSYF. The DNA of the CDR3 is TGTGCCAGCAGCAGTAGCGGGGCCCCCTCCTACTTC.